Described below is a single T cell receptor (beta chain) sequence and its context. The data were obtained in a study of control samples from healthy donors and cancer patients. This CDR3 spans 12 amino acids. Per germline, CDR1 SQVTM and CDR2 ANQGSEA. V trimming: 6 bases; J trimming: 7 bases; junction bases outside the gene matches: 6. Sequencing used immunoSEQ multiplex PCR; TCRdb keeps in-frame clones, though not all of them. The repertoire includes about 120,000 clones, about 94% of them detected once, and roughly 2.6% sits in the top ten. This TCR derives from a young man in good health. V gene TRBV29-1 combines with J gene TRBJ1-2; TRBD1 matches at 9 bases. Material: blood. The CDR3 bases are TGCAGCGTAGACAGGGGGTCTGGTGGCTACACCTTC. It codes for CSVDRGSGGYTF.